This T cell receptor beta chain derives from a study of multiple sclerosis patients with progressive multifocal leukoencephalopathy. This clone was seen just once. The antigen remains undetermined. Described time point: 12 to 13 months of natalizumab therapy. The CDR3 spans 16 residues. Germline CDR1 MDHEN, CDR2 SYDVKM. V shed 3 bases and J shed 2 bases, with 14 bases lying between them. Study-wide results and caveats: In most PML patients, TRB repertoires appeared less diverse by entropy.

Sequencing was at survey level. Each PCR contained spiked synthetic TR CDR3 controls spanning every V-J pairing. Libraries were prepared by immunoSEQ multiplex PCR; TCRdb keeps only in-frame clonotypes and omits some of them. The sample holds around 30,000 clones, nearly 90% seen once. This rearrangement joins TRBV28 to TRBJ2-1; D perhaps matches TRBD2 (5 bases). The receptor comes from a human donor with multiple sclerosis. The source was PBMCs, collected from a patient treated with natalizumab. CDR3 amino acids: CASSLPGSLAYNEQFF. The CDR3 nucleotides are TGTGCCAGCAGTTTGCCGGGGTCGCTCGCCTACAATGAGCAGTTCTTC.